This T cell receptor beta chain stems from a study of T cell repertoires in cytomegalovirus infection (dated by TCRdb to between 2019 and 2020). Broadly, across the study: Because public TCR beta signatures pointed to carriage of CMV infection together with the matching HLA type, the HLA type of each donor mattered for the analysis.

This clonotype was seen repeatedly, ten times or more. Which antigen it targets is not known. Base quality data are lacking; no much larger clone is found one base away. Study-wide findings and limitations: In the ex vivo response, HLA-C-restricted CMV-specific TCR beta clonotypes were dominant, and in two of eight donors the single most frequent clonotype came from this HLA-C-restricted group. In both this cohort and an independent roughly 330-donor cohort, the cumulative frequency of public TCR beta family members distinguished carriers of CMV infection plus the relevant HLA type.

The sequencing machine was an Illumina HiSeq 1500. TCRdb reanalyzed the raw reads on its own, using fastp at Q25 for trimming and MiXCR for clone calling, and kept in-frame beta chains. Each entry merges the rows of one CDR3 protein and shows their most common DNA and genes. This sample gives approximately 500,000 distinct CDR3 sequences in total; approximately 16% of them show up just once. The biggest ten clones account for roughly a quarter of the sample. For CDR1 and CDR2, the germline V gene lists SGHVS and FQNEAQ. The CDR3 numbers 15 residues from cysteine through phenylalanine. Just CDR3 DNA is preserved here, 45 bases in frame from base 1. V was cut back by 1 base and J by 4 bases, leaving a gap of 10 bases between them.

Sequences were obtained from CD8+ T cells from PBMCs. The sequence was collected from a human donor in good health (CMV status not recorded). Some clones in this sample may be carry-over from other donors' samples. The chain couples TRBV7-8 to TRBJ2-2; the D gene assignment is ambiguous. CDR3 loop: CASSLGVGSTGELFF. The DNA sequence is given as TGTGCCAGCAGCTTAGGTGTGGGCAGCACCGGGGAGCTGTTTTTT. Reference TRBV7-8 and TRBJ2-2 proteins supply the regions before and after the CDR3; the full variable domain is: GAGVSQSPRYKVAKRGQDVALRCDPISGHVSLFWYQQALGQGPEFLTYFQNEAQLDKSGLPSDRFFAERPEGSVSTLKIQRTQQEDSAVYLCASSLGVGSTGELFFGEGSRLTVL.